The 17 T cell receptor beta chains in this list originate from one sample, sequenced in a study of cytomegalovirus exposure and HLA in healthy donors. It was with 60 Vbeta and 13 Jbeta primers that the PCR ran. The protocol was immunoSEQ multiplex PCR, while the TCRdb copy is restricted to in-frame clones and leaves out a portion. The table lists tens of thousands of clones. Sequencing was carried out using PBMCs. The receptors come from a man younger than 40 in good health and CMV-seropositive.

For this clone: One end of the junction does not line up with germline, which may come from a read error. The chain combines TRBV10-3 with TRBJ2-7; the match to TRBD1 covers 10 bases. The germline V gene encodes CDR1 ENHRY and CDR2 SYGVKD. The CDR3 runs to 16 residues. CDR3 loop: CASSQPGTGDFYEQYF. The CDR3 nucleotides are TGTGCCAGCAGTCAGCCTGGGACAGGGGACTTCTACGAGCAGTACTTC.

V and J are TRBV7-9 and TRBJ2-7; 7 bases line up with TRBD2. CDR3 size: 13 residues. V trimming: 2 bases; J trimming: 3 bases; junction bases outside the gene matches: 1. CDR1 is SEHNR, CDR2 FQNEAQ, per germline (reference sequence). In nucleotides, the CDR3 is TGTGCCAGCAGCTTACCTAGCGGCTACGAGCAGTACTTC. Residues: CASSLPSGYEQYF.

The chain links TRBV19 to TRBJ2-1, with 10 bases matching TRBD2. CDR1 and CDR2 (germline): LNHDA, SQIVND (reference sequence). The CDR3 covers 16 residues. The V and J ends lost 5 bases and 1 base, in that order; junction bases with no gene match: 5. CDR3 DNA sequence: TGTGCCAGTAGTTGGACTAGCGGCCCGTCCTACAATGAGCAGTTCTTC. This encodes CASSWTSGPSYNEQFF.

This chain links TRBV7-3 with TRBJ1-1, with a weak D call TRBD1 (5 bases). The CDR3 consists of 15 residues. Germline CDR1 reads SGHTA; CDR2 reads FQGTGA. Trimming cost V 5 bases and J 0 bases, with 13 bases left between them. In nucleotides, the CDR3 is TGTGCCAGCAGCCCCACGGGACTTCTGAACACTGAAGCTTTCTTT. It codes for CASSPTGLLNTEAFF.

The chain combines TRBV2 with TRBJ1-5; D remains unclear. The CDR3 contains 14 residues. In germline, CDR1 is SNHLY, CDR2 FYNNEI. Trimming left V 7 bases short and J 4 bases short, with 14 bases between. CDR3: CASTGERWNQPQHF. CDR3 DNA: TGTGCCAGCACCGGGGAAAGGTGGAATCAGCCCCAGCATTTT.

The chain recombines TRBV7-9 with TRBJ1-2, with TRBD1 identical over 7 bases. The CDR3 extends over 14 amino acids. Germline CDR1 is SEHNR and CDR2 is FQNEAQ (reference sequence). The V segment lost 5 bases and the J segment 4 bases; nucleotides outside the gene matches: 7. CDR3 in DNA: TGTGCCAGCAGCCCGAGGGCAGGGGGCTATGGCTACACCTTC. Protein: CASSPRAGGYGYTF. Together with reference TRBV7-9 and TRBJ1-2, the CDR3 gives the full variable domain: DTGVSQNPRHKITKRGQNVTFRCDPISEHNRLYWYRQTLGQGPEFLTYFQNEAQLEKSRLLSDRFSAERPKGSFSTLEIQRTEQGDSAMYLCASSPRAGGYGYTFGSGTRLTVV.

The chain joins TRBV4-1 to TRBJ1-2; D is unresolved. The V gene lost 2 bases and the J gene lost 9 bases, with 25 bases spanning the gap. Germline V gene data show CDR1 as MGHRA and CDR2 as YSYEKL. The CDR3 runs to 17 residues. The CDR3 DNA sequence: TGCGCCAGCAGCCAACCTATAGGAGGAAAGGGTGTTAGGAGCTACACCTTC. It encodes CASSQPIGGKGVRSYTF.

In the case of this clone: Compared with germline, one end of the junction differs, possibly owing to a read error. This chain uses TRBV4-1 with TRBJ2-1, with 9 bases lining up with TRBD2. Per germline, CDR1 MGHRA and CDR2 YSYEKL. The CDR3 length is 19 residues. CDR3: CASAPWSGRLKGSDNEQFF. For the CDR3, the DNA is TGCGCCAGCGCACCGTGGAGCGGGAGGCTCAAGGGCTCCGACAATGAGCAGTTCTTC.

V is TRBV12-5 and J is TRBJ2-1; possible D gene TRBD2, 5 bases. CDR1 LGHNT and CDR2 FRNRAP come from the germline V gene. Trimming took off 0 bases at V and 4 bases at J, with 19 bases between the two ends. The length of the CDR3 is 18 residues. CDR3 DNA sequence: TGTGCTAGTGGTTTGGTACTTATCGCGGGCCCCTTTTACAATGAGCAGTTCTTC. Translating it yields CASGLVLIAGPFYNEQFF.

This rearrangement joins TRBV21-1 to TRBJ2-7; TRBD1 reflects the table's D call only, with no check against the DNA. TRBV21-1 is reported as a pseudogene. This CDR3 comprises 16 residues. Here the CDR3 reads CASSKGKDRGPYEQYF. CDR3 sequence (DNA): TGTGCCAGCAGCAAAGGGAAGGACAGGGGTCCCTACGAGCAGTACTTC.

The chain combines TRBV5-1 with TRBJ1-1; TRBD1 is a possible D gene (6 bases). Germline V gene lookup returns CDR1 SGHRS and CDR2 YFSETQ. CDR3 length equals 14 residues. V gave up 4 bases and J gave up 4 bases, with 14 bases separating them. The CDR3 region has the DNA TGCGCCAGCAGCGCTACAGGGAGTGGCACTGAAGCTTTCTTT. Residues: CASSATGSGTEAFF.

The V gene is TRBV30, the J gene TRBJ2-1; no reliable D call. With 5 bases removed from V and 5 bases from J, the gap between germline ends came to 7 bases. Germline values: CDR1 GTSNPN, CDR2 SVGIG (reference sequence). The CDR3 contains 11 residues. The CDR3 DNA is TGTGCCTGGGGAGTTGACAATGAGCAGTTCTTC. Amino acid sequence: CAWGVDNEQFF. Drawing the rest from reference TRBV30 and TRBJ2-1, the complete variable domain is SQTIHQWPATLVQPVGSPLSLECTVEGTSNPNLYWYRQAAGRGLQLLFYSVGIGQISSEVPQNLSASRPQDRQFILSSKKLLLSDSGFYLCAWGVDNEQFFGPGTRLTVL.

This chain links TRBV5-6 with TRBJ1-2; a possible D gene is TRBD1 (6 bases). V was shortened by 0 bases and J by 4 bases, with 13 bases between the two germline ends. This CDR3 is 15 amino acids long. The germline gives CDR1 SGHDT, CDR2 YYEEEE. The CDR3 protein is CASSLVGRGFYGYTF. The CDR3 bases are TGTGCCAGCAGCTTGGTGGGCAGGGGTTTCTATGGCTACACCTTC. The full variable domain, its missing parts supplied by reference TRBV5-6 and TRBJ1-2, is DAGVTQSPTHLIKTRGQQVTLRCSPKSGHDTVSWYQQALGQGPQFIFQYYEEEERQRGNFPDRFSGHQFPNYSSELNVNALLLGDSALYLCASSLVGRGFYGYTFGSGTRLTVV.

Here the CDR3 DNA reads TGCGCCAGCAGCCAAAACCCGAACAACTCTGGAAACACCATATATTTT. It is translated as CASSQNPNNSGNTIYF. The chain combines TRBV4-1 with TRBJ1-3; no clear D gene. Germline V gene lookup returns CDR1 MGHRA and CDR2 YSYEKL. The CDR3 extends over 16 amino acids. Trimming left V 2 bases short and J 0 bases short, with 11 bases between.

The rearrangement joins TRBV9 to TRBJ2-7; no clear D. Germline CDR1 is SGDLS and CDR2 is YYNGEE. CDR3 length: 14 residues. V lost 0 bases and J lost 1, with 8 bases in between. The CDR3 loop reads CASSVGAPSYEQYF. CDR3 in DNA: TGTGCCAGCAGCGTAGGGGCCCCATCCTACGAGCAGTACTTC.

The rearrangement uses TRBV4-1 and TRBJ2-7, with 7 bases aligning to TRBD2. CDR1 and CDR2 from the germline V gene are MGHRA and YSYEKL. The CDR3 has 15 residues. V lost 0 bases, J lost 0 bases, and 2 bases stayed unmatched. In nucleotides, the CDR3 is TGCGCCAGCAGCCAAGATCTAGCGGTCTCCTACGAGCAGTACTTC. As protein: CASSQDLAVSYEQYF.

This chain links TRBV5-1 with TRBJ1-1; possibly TRBD1 for D (6 bases). This CDR3 spans 14 amino acids. CDR1 and CDR2 (germline): SGHRS, YFSETQ. V lost 1 base to trimming and J lost 0 bases, with 7 bases between them. This chain's CDR3 is CASSLTGMNTEAFF. CDR3 DNA sequence: TGCGCCAGCAGCTTGACAGGGATGAACACTGAAGCTTTCTTT. The variable domain in full, with the rest retrieved from reference TRBV5-1 and TRBJ1-1, is KAGVTQTPRYLIKTRGQQVTLSCSPISGHRSVSWYQQTPGQGLQFLFEYFSETQRNKGNFPGRFSGRQFSNSRSEMNVSTLELGDSALYLCASSLTGMNTEAFFGQGTRLTVV.